Below are 18 T cell receptor beta chains sequenced from a single sample in a study of cytomegalovirus exposure and HLA in healthy donors (dated by TCRdb to 2015 to 2018). Receptors were amplified or captured by the immunoSEQ multiplex PCR assay. For the multiplex PCR, a mixture combining 60 forward primers for TCR Vbeta segments and 13 reverse primers for TCR Jbeta segments was used. TCRdb carries this immuneACCESS record with in-frame sequences only. Its versions omit some clonotypes, under half of them owing to an unresolved V gene in the studies checked, with the rest unexplained. The table kept for this sample lists about 72,000 clones. 5% of the sample rests with the top ten. Sequenced material: PBMCs. The receptor source for this set is a woman between 40 and 50 years old in good health and CMV-seropositive.

The J gene is TRBJ2-7, the V gene TRBV30; TRBD1 matches at 7 bases. This CDR3 contains 12 residues. Trimming cost V 4 bases and J 6 bases; bases outside gene matches: 6. Germline CDR1 and CDR2: GTSNPN and SVGIG (reference sequence). In nucleotides, the CDR3 is TGTGCCTGGACTGACGACAGGGCCGAGCAGTACTTC. It translates to CAWTDDRAEQYF.

The chain recombines TRBV18 with TRBJ1-1, with D unclear. Trimming took off 0 bases at V and 2 bases at J, with 7 bases between the two ends. CDR3 length equals 14 residues. Germline lookup yields CDR1 KGHSH and CDR2 LQKENI. The CDR3 DNA is TGTGCCAGCTCACCACCTTCCAGAAACACTGAAGCTTTCTTT. This codes for CASSPPSRNTEAFF.

The CDR3 DNA follows: TGCGCCAGCAGCCAGAGACTAGCGGACTCCTACGAGCAGTACTTC. It specifies CASSQRLADSYEQYF. The chain joins TRBV5-1 to TRBJ2-7; 9 bases align to TRBD2. The CDR3 totals 15 residues. Germline loops: CDR1 SGHRS, CDR2 YFSETQ. Trimming cost V 4 bases and J 0 bases; bases outside gene matches: 5.

The rearrangement uses TRBV19 and TRBJ1-5, with D perhaps matching TRBD1 (6 bases). Germline CDR1 LNHDA, CDR2 SQIVND (reference sequence). V was pared by 6 bases and J by 10 bases, with 19 bases between. The CDR3 loop spans 14 amino acids. The CDR3 bases are TGTGCCAGTAGCCTGGTACGAAGGGGGAAACCCCAGCATTTT. Translating gives CASSLVRRGKPQHF.

The chain links TRBV9 to TRBJ1-2; 10 nucleotides match TRBD1. This CDR3 is 16 amino acids long. V lost 3 bases and J lost 2; bases outside the gene matches: 7. Germline V gene sequence: CDR1 SGDLS, CDR2 YYNGEE. The CDR3 region is CASSAGTGASNYGYTF. DNA for the CDR3: TGTGCCAGCAGCGCCGGGACAGGGGCTTCCAACTATGGCTACACCTTC.

J is TRBJ2-1 and V is TRBV10-3; TRBD1 aligns across 11 bases. The junction had 7 bases not matched to a gene; V was cut back by 4 bases and J by 8 bases. This CDR3 comprises 15 residues. Germline lookup yields CDR1 ENHRY and CDR2 SYGVKD. CDR3 sequence: CAISGRTGGSYEQFF. The DNA for the CDR3 is TGTGCCATCAGTGGTAGGACAGGGGGCAGCTATGAGCAGTTCTTC.

As for this clone: Because the CDR3 is missing its conserved closing phenylalanine or tryptophan, this is likely a read error. Because the CDR3's place on the DNA is in doubt, the DNA is left out and the CDR3 is given as listed by TCRdb. V and J are TRBV6-1 and TRBJ2-7; the D call of TRBD2 is as the table states it, not checked on the DNA. The CDR3 sequence runs 14 residues, both termini included. CDR1 and CDR2 from the germline V gene are MNHNS and SASEGT. The CDR3 spells CASSEARGWEVPYL.

The chain uses TRBV5-1 and TRBJ1-2; 8 bases align to TRBD1. V lost 4 bases to trimming and J lost 6 bases; unmatched junction nucleotides: 5. The CDR3 spans 13 residues. Germline V gene sequence: CDR1 SGHRS, CDR2 YFSETQ. CDR3 bases: TGCGCCAGCAGCGCCGGACAGGGCGATGGCTACACCTTC. Translation: CASSAGQGDGYTF.

CDR3 nucleotide sequence: TGTGCCAGCAGTCTGACGGGGAGCTCCTACGAGCAGTACTTC. Amino acids: CASSLTGSSYEQYF. The rearrangement joins TRBV6-6 to TRBJ2-7; tentative D call: TRBD2 (5 bases). In germline, CDR1 is MNHNY, CDR2 SVGAGI (reference sequence). The CDR3 extends over 14 amino acids. V was pared by 5 bases and J by 0 bases, with 11 bases between.

This chain joins TRBV28 and TRBJ1-2, with D perhaps TRBD1 (6 bases). CDR1 is MDHEN, CDR2 SYDVKM, per germline. V dropped 3 bases and J dropped 2 bases, with 10 bases sitting between them. CDR3 length: 14 residues. The CDR3 spells CASSLGHSNYGYTF. The CDR3 nucleotides read TGTGCCAGCAGTTTGGGACATTCCAACTATGGCTACACCTTC.

The chain employs TRBV11-3 and TRBJ2-1; the D gene is possibly TRBD2 (7 bases). V lost 5 bases and J lost 7, with 18 bases in between. The CDR3 is 15 amino acids. In germline, CDR1 is SGHNT, CDR2 YENEEA. Here the CDR3 reads CASSPWTKGGNEQFF. The CDR3 bases are TGTGCCAGCAGCCCCTGGACTAAGGGGGGGAATGAGCAGTTCTTC. Filled out from reference TRBV11-3 and TRBJ2-1, the complete variable domain reads EAGVVQSPRYKIIEKKQPVAFWCNPISGHNTLYWYLQNLGQGPELLIRYENEEAVDDSQLPKDRFSAERLKGVDSTLKIQPAELGDSAVYLCASSPWTKGGNEQFFGPGTRLTVL.

The chain recombines TRBV27 with TRBJ1-1; weak D call: TRBD1 (5 bases). The germline V gene encodes CDR1 MNHEY and CDR2 SMNVEV (reference sequence). The CDR3 runs 14 residues. Trimming shortened V by 3 bases and J by 5 bases, and 13 bases separated the two germline ends. CDR3 DNA: TGTGCCAGCAGTTTGGGGGGGGTGAGGACTGAAGCTTTCTTT. Its translation: CASSLGGVRTEAFF.

This sequence joins TRBV7-2 and TRBJ2-1, with no clear D. This CDR3 is built from 14 residues. Trimming shortened V by 5 bases and J by 8 bases, and 16 bases separated the two germline ends. Germline lookup yields CDR1 SGHTA and CDR2 FQGNSA. CDR3 loop: CASSQGLERDEQFF. CDR3 coding DNA: TGTGCCAGCAGCCAAGGTCTGGAGCGCGATGAGCAGTTCTTC.

The chain couples TRBV28 to TRBJ2-7, with D perhaps matching TRBD1 (5 bases). There are 15 residues in the CDR3. V lost 7 bases and J lost 3, with 19 bases in between. Germline values: CDR1 MDHEN, CDR2 SYDVKM. The CDR3 coding sequence is TGTGCCAGCAACAGAACCCCTGTAGGGGACTACGAGCAGTACTTC. Amino acid sequence: CASNRTPVGDYEQYF.

CDR3 loop: CASSLAQGAHGNGYTF. The CDR3 DNA is TGTGCCAGCAGCTTAGCCCAGGGGGCGCACGGTAATGGCTACACCTTC. This chain connects TRBV7-8 to TRBJ1-2, with 8 bases that match TRBD1. In germline, CDR1 is SGHVS, CDR2 FQNEAQ. The CDR3 totals 16 residues. J gave up 6 bases and V 0 bases, and 9 bases lay outside the gene matches.

The CDR3, as DNA: TGTGCCAGCACGCGTGTCACGACAGGGAGGAATCAGCCCCAGCATTTT. Translated: CASTRVTTGRNQPQHF. V gene TRBV19 combines with J gene TRBJ1-5; TRBD1 matches at 7 bases. V shed 9 bases, J shed 4 bases, and the junction held 15 bases outside the gene matches. CDR1 and CDR2 (germline): LNHDA, SQIVND (reference sequence). The CDR3 consists of 16 residues.

The J gene is TRBJ2-6, the V gene TRBV6-4; D is possibly TRBD1 (6 bases). With 0 bases removed from V and 0 bases from J, the gap between germline ends came to 6 bases. The CDR3 has 16 amino acids. Germline values: CDR1 MRHNA, CDR2 SNTAGT. The CDR3 sequence is CASSDSGASGANVLTF. As DNA, the CDR3 is TGTGCCAGCAGTGACTCGGGGGCCTCTGGGGCCAACGTCCTGACTTTC.

The chain links TRBV7-3 to TRBJ2-7; 8 positions agree with TRBD1. Germline loops: CDR1 SGHTA, CDR2 FQGTGA. V shed 7 bases, J shed 6 bases, and the junction held 11 bases outside the gene matches. The CDR3 has 14 amino acids. This CDR3 reads CASTRDRISSEQYF. CDR3 nucleotide sequence: TGTGCCAGCACCCGGGACAGGATCTCTAGCGAGCAGTACTTC. Drawing the rest from reference TRBV7-3 and TRBJ2-7, the complete variable domain is GAGVSQTPSNKVTEKGKYVELRCDPISGHTALYWYRQSLGQGPEFLIYFQGTGAADDSGLPNDRFFAVRPEGSVSTLKIQRTERGDSAVYLCASTRDRISSEQYFGPGTRLTVT.